Described below is a single T cell receptor (beta chain) sequence and its context. Its specificity is not known. The PCR employed 60 Vbeta primers together with 13 Jbeta primers. Authors' analysis steps: Roughly 10 million shared chains were among around 78 million unique TCR beta chains counted in a later analysis. TCRdb's copy holds only in-frame clones and misses some; the assay was immunoSEQ multiplex PCR. That table is the source of V, J and clone size, and D and trimming were worked out from the DNA. The data show about 160,000 clones, 84% seen once. The data were taken from a study of cytomegalovirus exposure and HLA in healthy donors. General study points: TCR beta chain V- and J-gene trimming was linked, in a later analysis, to a missense variant in DCLRE1C. In all likelihood, a cluster of highly shared sequence variants was a sequencing artifact.

This clonotype was obtained from a man aged 18 to 30 in good health and CMV-seronegative. Specimen: PBMCs.

The CDR3 region is CASSGTGIEKLFF. The CDR3 region has the DNA TGTGCCAGCAGCGGGACAGGGATTGAAAAACTGTTTTTT. The gene calls are TRBV2 and TRBJ1-4, with TRBD1 matching over 9 bases. V shed 6 bases and J 7 bases; nucleotides not matched to a gene: 3. This CDR3 has 13 residues. CDR1 SNHLY and CDR2 FYNNEI come from the germline V gene.